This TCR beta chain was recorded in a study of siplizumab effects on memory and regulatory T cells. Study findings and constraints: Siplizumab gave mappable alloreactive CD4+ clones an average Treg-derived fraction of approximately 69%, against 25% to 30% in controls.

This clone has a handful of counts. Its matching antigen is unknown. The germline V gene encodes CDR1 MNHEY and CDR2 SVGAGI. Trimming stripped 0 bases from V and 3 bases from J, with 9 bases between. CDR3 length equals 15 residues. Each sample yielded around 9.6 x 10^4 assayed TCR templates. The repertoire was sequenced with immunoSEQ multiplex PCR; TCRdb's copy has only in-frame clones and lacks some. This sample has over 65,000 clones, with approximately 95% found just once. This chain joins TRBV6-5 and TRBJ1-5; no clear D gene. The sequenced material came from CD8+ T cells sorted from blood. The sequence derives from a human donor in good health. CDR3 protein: CASSYSTTHNQPQHF. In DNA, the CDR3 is TGTGCCAGCAGTTACTCGACGACACACAATCAGCCCCAGCATTTT.